The text below deals with one TCR beta chain. Its antigen is unidentified. The sample is drawn from a study of post-analysis software for immune sequencing data. Study details: In terms of disease course, relapsing-remitting, secondary progressive and progressive-relapsing multiple sclerosis were included. Study-wide results and limits: Co-batched samples clustered tightly together by F measure. Normalized Chao1 diversity in multiple sclerosis patients fell significantly below that of controls. Five or six TRBV segments, including TRBV5-6, TRBV5-1 and TRBV20-1, were more frequent in patients than controls.

The CDR3 is 17 amino acids. CDR1 is PRHDT, CDR2 FYEKMQ, per germline (reference sequence). With 4 bases removed from V and 0 bases from J, the gap between germline ends came to 19 bases. TCR beta cDNA libraries included unique molecular identifiers. When roughly 0.9 to 10 million T cells were used, they gave 500,000 or so cDNA molecules. TCRdb processed the PCR reads anew with MiXCR; each CDR3 protein has one entry. In the table there are 650,000 to 850,000 distinct CDR3 sequences, 53% of which are singletons. V and J are TRBV13 and TRBJ2-7; possibly TRBD1 or TRBD2 for D (7 bases each). The source material was blood. The sequence came from a girl aged 10-17 years with multiple sclerosis. CDR3 loop: CASSSEREGQSSYEQYF. The CDR3 DNA reads as TGTGCCAGCAGCTCCGAGAGGGAGGGACAGAGCTCCTACGAGCAGTACTTC.